The source of this T cell receptor (beta chain) is a study of shared clonotypes between healthy human individuals. This CDR3 is 17 amino acids long. V trimming: 4 bases; J trimming: 0 bases; junction bases outside the gene matches: 12. Per the germline V gene, CDR1 is MGHRA and CDR2 is YSYEKL. Overall study results and limits: The authors sampled blood alone, and tissue repertoires likely differ.

Generated by immunoSEQ multiplex PCR, the TCRdb table keeps only in-frame clones and is missing some. The table records approximately 470,000 clones, 70% to 85% of them present only once. In the case of this clone: What it binds is unknown.

This receptor was identified in a woman in her 40s in good health. Some clones in this sample may be carry-over from other donors' samples. The rearrangement uses TRBV4-1 and TRBJ2-7, with TRBD2 matching 7 bases. Sequenced sample: PBMCs. The DNA of the CDR3 is TGCGCCAGCAGCCGTCTACCTAGCGGAGTTAGCTCCTACGAGCAGTACTTC. It codes for CASSRLPSGVSSYEQYF.